These T cell receptor beta chains were read from a single sample in a study of blood T cell repertoires in COVID-19. The method was immunoSEQ multiplex PCR; TCRdb's version includes in-frame clones alone and lacks a portion of them. The profile covers some 490,000 clones, with 70% to 90% appearing a single time and about 3.2% taken by the ten largest. The sequencing input was peripheral blood. The receptor set was obtained from a human donor in a cohort sampled during active COVID-19. The CDR3 runs from the conserved cysteine through the conserved F or W. The order of the fields is CDR3 DNA, CDR3 protein, D gene, V gene, J gene, clone size. The D gene is left open where the match is weak. Rows give clone size only sometimes, using once, few, many, or a class for an expanded clone.

TGTGCCAGCAGTTGGGGACTAGCGGGCTTCTCCTACAATGAGCAGTTCTTC	CASSWGLAGFSYNEQFF	TRBD2	TRBV6-2/TRBV6-3	TRBJ2-1	-
TGCGCCAGCAGCCGAGAGGCAGGGCCTACCTACGAGCAGTACTTC	CASSREAGPTYEQYF	-	TRBV4-3	TRBJ2-7	once
TGTGCCAGCAGCCCCCGGGGTTCGGGCGGGGAGCTGTTTTTT	CASSPRGSGGELFF	-	TRBV11-3	TRBJ2-2	-
TGTGCCAGTAGTGCAGGGTCGGCTGGGGCCAACGTCCTGACTTTC	CASSAGSAGANVLTF	-	TRBV19	TRBJ2-6	-
TGTGCCAGCAGTTTAGGCCAGATGAACACTGAAGCTTTCTTT	CASSLGQMNTEAFF	-	TRBV28	TRBJ1-1	few
TGCAGCGTTGTTGTGGGGGACTTATACGAGCAGTACTTC	CSVVVGDLYEQYF	-	TRBV29-1	TRBJ2-7	-
TGTGCCTGTCGACAGATTAGTTCACCCCTCCACTTT	CACRQISSPLHF	-	TRBV30	TRBJ1-6	-
TGTGCCAGCAGCTTTTCGGGACACTCCTACGAGCAGTACTTC	CASSFSGHSYEQYF	-	TRBV11-2	TRBJ2-7	-
TGTGCCAGCAGCCGGGTTAGGGCGGGCTACTCCTACAATGAGCAGTTCTTC	CASSRVRAGYSYNEQFF	-	TRBV11-2	TRBJ2-1	-
TGCGCCAGCAGCCCAAAAGGGACAGGGGATGGCTACACCTTC	CASSPKGTGDGYTF	TRBD1	TRBV5-1	TRBJ1-2	-
TGCGCCAGCAGCTTACCTACAGGGGAGGAGACCCAGTACTTC	CASSLPTGEETQYF	TRBD1	TRBV5-1	TRBJ2-5	-
TGTGCCTGGAGGGGACAGGGAGATTCACCCCTCCACTTT	CAWRGQGDSPLHF	TRBD1	TRBV30	TRBJ1-6	-
TGTGCCAGCTCACCAGACAGCCACAGCAATCAGCCCCAGCATTTT	CASSPDSHSNQPQHF	-	TRBV18	TRBJ1-5	once
TGTGCCAGCTCGACGGGAGAAACCAACTACAATGAGCAGTTCTTC	CASSTGETNYNEQFF	-	TRBV9	TRBJ2-1	-
TGCGCCAGCAGCCAAAAAGGACTAGCGGGAGGGGATGAGCAGTTCTTC	CASSQKGLAGGDEQFF	TRBD2	TRBV10-1	TRBJ2-1	-
TGCGCCAGCAGCCAAGAGGGGGGGGAGACCCAGTACTTC	CASSQEGGETQYF	TRBD2	TRBV4-3	TRBJ2-5	-
TGTGCCAGCAGCGTAGGACCGCGACTGCCATTATTTTATACTGAAGCTTTCTTT	CASSVGPRLPLFYTEAFF	-	TRBV9	TRBJ1-1	-
TGTGCCATCAGAGACGACTTCGGGACAGGGGGCCGGGGGGACACTGAAGCTTTCTTT	CAIRDDFGTGGRGDTEAFF	TRBD1	TRBV10-3	TRBJ1-1	-
TGTGCCAGCAGCCCCGGGACTAGCGGGATGAAGAAAAACATTCAGTACTTC	CASSPGTSGMKKNIQYF	TRBD2	TRBV3-1/TRBV3-2	TRBJ2-4	-
TGTGCCAGCAGTCCTTCGACTGAAGCTTTCTTT	CASSPSTEAFF	-	TRBV12-3/TRBV12-4	TRBJ1-1	-
TGTGCCAGCAGCTTAGAGGGCGGGAGCACAGATACGCAGTATTTT	CASSLEGGSTDTQYF	-	TRBV11-2	TRBJ2-3	-
TGTGCCACCAGTGACGCCAGCTCCTACAATGAGCAGTTCTTC	CATSDASSYNEQFF	-	TRBV24-1	TRBJ2-1	once
TGTGCCAGCAGCCTACGGGGAGAGGGATCCTATGGCTACACCTTC	CASSLRGEGSYGYTF	-	TRBV6-6	TRBJ1-2	-
TGTGCCGCTGGCGGGTCGAACACCGGGGAGCTGTTTTTT	CAAGGSNTGELFF	-	TRBV2	TRBJ2-2	-
TGTGCCAGCAGCCCCCCCTCGGGACAAGGCACCTACGAGCAGTACTTC	CASSPPSGQGTYEQYF	-	TRBV5-5	TRBJ2-7	once